This is a list of T cell receptor beta chains from one sample in a study of CD8 T cells in Susac syndrome. TCRdb re-analysed the immunoSEQ multiplex PCR reads in MiXCR, keeping a single row per CDR3 protein. This repertoire shows 150,000 to 200,000 distinct CDR3 sequences, roughly 90% found once; its top ten account for 0.087%. The sequenced material came from CD4+ T cells from PBMCs. The receptors originated from a human donor with Susac syndrome. CDR3s include the opening cysteine and the closing phenylalanine or tryptophan. Each record gives: V gene, clone size, J gene, D gene, CDR3 length, CDR3 protein, CDR3 DNA. A D gene is named only where the DNA matches it firmly. The size of a clone is reported for some rows only, either as once, few or many, or as a class for expanded clones.

v_call: TRBV28; clone_size: .; j_call: TRBJ1-5; d_call: .; cdr3_length: 15; cdr3_aa: CASGPHTGNNQPQHF; cdr3_nt: TGTGCCAGCGGACCCCATACAGGGAACAATCAGCCCCAGCATTTT
v_call: TRBV4-1; clone_size: .; j_call: TRBJ2-7; d_call: .; cdr3_length: 14; cdr3_aa: CASSQLRGLYEQYF; cdr3_nt: TGCGCCAGCAGCCAGCTGCGGGGGCTCTACGAGCAGTACTTC
v_call: TRBV11-3; clone_size: .; j_call: TRBJ2-2; d_call: .; cdr3_length: 15; cdr3_aa: CASSLEDNHVGELFF; cdr3_nt: TGTGCCAGCAGCTTAGAGGATAACCACGTCGGGGAGCTGTTTTTT
v_call: TRBV20-1; clone_size: .; j_call: TRBJ1-5; d_call: TRBD1; cdr3_length: 13; cdr3_aa: CSAMTGLNQPQHF; cdr3_nt: TGCAGTGCTATGACAGGGCTCAATCAGCCCCAGCATTTT
v_call: TRBV7-2; clone_size: once; j_call: TRBJ1-4; d_call: .; cdr3_length: 14; cdr3_aa: CASSPKTGGEKLFF; cdr3_nt: TGTGCCAGCAGCCCGAAGACAGGAGGGGAAAAACTGTTTTTT
v_call: TRBV3-1; clone_size: .; j_call: TRBJ2-1; d_call: .; cdr3_length: 15; cdr3_aa: CASSQQGLPYNEQFF; cdr3_nt: TGTGCCAGCAGCCAACAGGGATTGCCCTACAATGAGCAGTTCTTC
v_call: TRBV7-2; clone_size: .; j_call: TRBJ1-2; d_call: .; cdr3_length: 17; cdr3_aa: CASSYWLHSGSQGGYTF; cdr3_nt: TGTGCCAGCAGCTATTGGCTCCACTCGGGCTCCCAGGGAGGCTACACCTTC
v_call: TRBV9; clone_size: once; j_call: TRBJ1-1; d_call: .; cdr3_length: 13; cdr3_aa: CASSATDYTEAFF; cdr3_nt: TGTGCCAGCAGCGCGACAGATTACACTGAAGCTTTCTTT
v_call: TRBV20-1; clone_size: .; j_call: TRBJ2-3; d_call: TRBD2; cdr3_length: 16; cdr3_aa: CSASFFLADNTDTQYF; cdr3_nt: TGCAGTGCTAGCTTTTTCCTAGCGGATAACACAGATACGCAGTATTTT
v_call: TRBV27; clone_size: .; j_call: TRBJ2-2; d_call: TRBD1; cdr3_length: 17; cdr3_aa: CASSYGRDRGNTGELFF; cdr3_nt: TGTGCCAGCAGCTACGGCCGGGACAGGGGGAACACCGGGGAGCTGTTTTTT
v_call: TRBV28; clone_size: once; j_call: TRBJ2-1; d_call: TRBD1; cdr3_length: 13; cdr3_aa: CASLQGVGNEQFF; cdr3_nt: TGTGCCAGCCTACAGGGGGTGGGCAATGAGCAGTTCTTC
v_call: TRBV4-1; clone_size: .; j_call: TRBJ1-4; d_call: TRBD1; cdr3_length: 16; cdr3_aa: CASSQYSTGAGEKLFF; cdr3_nt: TGCGCCAGCAGCCAATATTCGACAGGGGCGGGAGAAAAACTGTTTTTT
v_call: TRBV5-6; clone_size: .; j_call: TRBJ2-7; d_call: TRBD1; cdr3_length: 14; cdr3_aa: CASSLRLTGPEQYF; cdr3_nt: TGTGCCAGCAGCCTCAGATTGACAGGGCCCGAGCAGTACTTC
v_call: TRBV3-1; clone_size: .; j_call: TRBJ2-5; d_call: TRBD2; cdr3_length: 18; cdr3_aa: CASSQDLAIAGVDETQYF; cdr3_nt: TGTGCCAGCAGCCAAGACTTGGCGATAGCGGGAGTTGATGAGACCCAGTACTTC
v_call: TRBV5-1; clone_size: .; j_call: TRBJ2-1; d_call: TRBD2; cdr3_length: 16; cdr3_aa: CASSSWTSGSWDEQFF; cdr3_nt: TGCGCCAGCAGCTCTTGGACTAGCGGGAGTTGGGATGAGCAGTTCTTC
v_call: TRBV5-1; clone_size: .; j_call: TRBJ2-3; d_call: .; cdr3_length: 14; cdr3_aa: CASSLRRDLDTQYF; cdr3_nt: TGCGCCAGCAGCTTGAGGCGGGATTTAGATACGCAGTATTTT
v_call: TRBV3-1; clone_size: .; j_call: TRBJ2-3; d_call: .; cdr3_length: 12; cdr3_aa: CASSQVETRQYF; cdr3_nt: TGTGCCAGCAGCCAAGTGGAGACGCGGCAGTATTTT
v_call: TRBV24-1; clone_size: once; j_call: TRBJ2-1; d_call: TRBD2; cdr3_length: 16; cdr3_aa: CATSETSGSNYNEQFF; cdr3_nt: TGTGCCACCAGTGAAACTAGCGGGTCTAATTACAATGAGCAGTTCTTC
v_call: TRBV24-1; clone_size: .; j_call: TRBJ2-3; d_call: .; cdr3_length: 13; cdr3_aa: CATSDTSTDTQYF; cdr3_nt: TGTGCCACCAGTGACACTAGCACAGATACGCAGTATTTT
v_call: TRBV3-1; clone_size: .; j_call: TRBJ2-1; d_call: TRBD2; cdr3_length: 15; cdr3_aa: CASSTSGRAYNEQFF; cdr3_nt: TGTGCCAGCAGCACGAGCGGGAGGGCCTATAATGAGCAGTTCTTC